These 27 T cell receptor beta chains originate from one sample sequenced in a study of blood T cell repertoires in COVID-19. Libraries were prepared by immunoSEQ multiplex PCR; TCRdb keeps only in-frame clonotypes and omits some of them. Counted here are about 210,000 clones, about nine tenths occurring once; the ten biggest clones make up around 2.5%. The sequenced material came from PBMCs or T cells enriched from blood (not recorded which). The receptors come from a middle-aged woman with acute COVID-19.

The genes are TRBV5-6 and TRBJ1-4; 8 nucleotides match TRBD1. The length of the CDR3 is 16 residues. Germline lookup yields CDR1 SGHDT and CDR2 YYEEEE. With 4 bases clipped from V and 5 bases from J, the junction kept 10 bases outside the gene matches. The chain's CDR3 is CASSADRGSRNEKLFF. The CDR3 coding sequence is TGTGCCAGCAGCGCCGACAGGGGAAGTAGGAATGAAAAACTGTTTTTT.

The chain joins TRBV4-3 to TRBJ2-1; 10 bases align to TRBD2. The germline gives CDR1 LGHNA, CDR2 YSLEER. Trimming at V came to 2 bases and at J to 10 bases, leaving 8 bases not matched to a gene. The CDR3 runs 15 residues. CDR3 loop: CASSQKGASGGEQFF. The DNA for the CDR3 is TGCGCCAGCAGCCAAAAGGGGGCTAGCGGGGGAGAGCAGTTCTTC.

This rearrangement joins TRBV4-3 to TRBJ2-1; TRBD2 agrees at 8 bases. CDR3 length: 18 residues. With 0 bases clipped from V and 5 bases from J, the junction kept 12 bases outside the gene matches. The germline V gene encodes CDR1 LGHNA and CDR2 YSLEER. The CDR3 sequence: CASSQDFMVAGYNNEQFF. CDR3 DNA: TGCGCCAGCAGCCAAGATTTCATGGTAGCGGGGTATAACAATGAGCAGTTCTTC.

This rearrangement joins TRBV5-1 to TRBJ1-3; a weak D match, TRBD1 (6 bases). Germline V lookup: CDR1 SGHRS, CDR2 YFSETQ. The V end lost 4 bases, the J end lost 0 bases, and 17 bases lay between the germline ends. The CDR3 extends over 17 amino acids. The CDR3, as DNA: TGCGCCAGCAGCCCGACGGACAGTTCCCTCTCTGGAAACACCATATATTTT. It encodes CASSPTDSSLSGNTIYF. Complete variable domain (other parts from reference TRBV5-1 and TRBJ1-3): KAGVTQTPRYLIKTRGQQVTLSCSPISGHRSVSWYQQTPGQGLQFLFEYFSETQRNKGNFPGRFSGRQFSNSRSEMNVSTLELGDSALYLCASSPTDSSLSGNTIYFGEGSWLTVV.

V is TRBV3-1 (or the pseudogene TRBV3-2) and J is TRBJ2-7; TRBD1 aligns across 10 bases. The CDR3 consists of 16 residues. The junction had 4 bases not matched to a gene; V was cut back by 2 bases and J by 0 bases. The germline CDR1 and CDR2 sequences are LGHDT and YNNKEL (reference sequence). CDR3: CASSQRTGGSSYEQYF. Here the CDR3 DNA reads TGTGCCAGCAGCCAACGGACAGGGGGTAGCTCCTACGAGCAGTACTTC.

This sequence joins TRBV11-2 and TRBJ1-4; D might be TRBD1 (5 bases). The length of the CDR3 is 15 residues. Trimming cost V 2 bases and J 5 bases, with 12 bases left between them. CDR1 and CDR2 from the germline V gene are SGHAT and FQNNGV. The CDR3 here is CASSLILQGNEKLFF. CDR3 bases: TGTGCCAGCAGCTTAATCCTCCAGGGAAATGAAAAACTGTTTTTT. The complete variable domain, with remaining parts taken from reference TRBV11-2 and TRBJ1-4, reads EAGVAQSPRYKIIEKRQSVAFWCNPISGHATLYWYQQILGQGPKLLIQFQNNGVVDDSQLPKDRFSAERLKGVDSTLKIQPAKLEDSAVYLCASSLILQGNEKLFFGSGTQLSVL.

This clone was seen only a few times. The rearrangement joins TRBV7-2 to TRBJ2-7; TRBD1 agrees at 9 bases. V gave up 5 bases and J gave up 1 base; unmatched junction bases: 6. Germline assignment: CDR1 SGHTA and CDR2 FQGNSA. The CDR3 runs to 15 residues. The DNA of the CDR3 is TGTGCCAGCAGCGCGGAAGGGACAGGGTCCTACGAGCAGTACGTC. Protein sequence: CASSAEGTGSYEQYV.

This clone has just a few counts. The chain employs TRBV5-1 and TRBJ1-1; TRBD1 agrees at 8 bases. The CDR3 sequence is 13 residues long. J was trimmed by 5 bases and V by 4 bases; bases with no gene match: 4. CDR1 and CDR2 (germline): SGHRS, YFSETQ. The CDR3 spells CASSQDRATEAFF. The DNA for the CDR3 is TGCGCCAGCAGCCAGGACAGGGCGACTGAAGCTTTCTTT.

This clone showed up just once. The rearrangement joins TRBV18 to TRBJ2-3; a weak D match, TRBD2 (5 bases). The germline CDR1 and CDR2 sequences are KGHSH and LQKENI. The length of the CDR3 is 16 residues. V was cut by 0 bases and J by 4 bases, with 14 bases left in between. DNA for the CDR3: TGTGCCAGCTCACCACCGGGGAGCATCGCAGCAGATACGCAGTATTTT. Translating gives CASSPPGSIAADTQYF.

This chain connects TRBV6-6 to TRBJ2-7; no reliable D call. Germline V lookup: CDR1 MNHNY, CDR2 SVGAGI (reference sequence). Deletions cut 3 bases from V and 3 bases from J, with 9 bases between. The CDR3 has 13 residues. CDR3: CASSYGGNYEQYV. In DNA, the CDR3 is TGTGCCAGCAGTTATGGCGGCAACTACGAGCAGTACGTC.

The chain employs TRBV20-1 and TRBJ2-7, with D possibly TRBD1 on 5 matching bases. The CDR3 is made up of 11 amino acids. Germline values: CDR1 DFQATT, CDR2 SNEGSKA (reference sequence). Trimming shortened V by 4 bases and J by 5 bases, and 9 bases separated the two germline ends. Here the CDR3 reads CSATGKHEQYF. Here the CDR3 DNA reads TGCAGTGCTACAGGGAAGCACGAGCAGTACTTC.

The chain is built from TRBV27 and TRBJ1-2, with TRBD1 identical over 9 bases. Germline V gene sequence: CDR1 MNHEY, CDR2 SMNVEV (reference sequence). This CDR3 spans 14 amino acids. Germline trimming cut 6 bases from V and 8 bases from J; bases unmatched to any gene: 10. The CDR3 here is CASSQMGTGNGYTF. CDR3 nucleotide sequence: TGTGCCAGCAGCCAAATGGGGACAGGGAACGGCTACACCTTC.

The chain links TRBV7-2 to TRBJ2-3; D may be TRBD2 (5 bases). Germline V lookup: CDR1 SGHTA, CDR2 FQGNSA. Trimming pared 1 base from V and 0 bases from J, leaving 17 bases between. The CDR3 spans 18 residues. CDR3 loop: CASSLVGLSAPSTDTQYF. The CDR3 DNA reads TGTGCCAGCAGCTTAGTCGGGCTTAGCGCCCCTAGCACAGATACGCAGTATTTT. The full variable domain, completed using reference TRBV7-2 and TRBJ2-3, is GAGVSQSPSNKVTEKGKDVELRCDPISGHTALYWYRQSLGQGLEFLIYFQGNSAPDKSGLPSDRFSAERTGGSVSTLTIQRTQQEDSAVYLCASSLVGLSAPSTDTQYFGPGTRLTVL.

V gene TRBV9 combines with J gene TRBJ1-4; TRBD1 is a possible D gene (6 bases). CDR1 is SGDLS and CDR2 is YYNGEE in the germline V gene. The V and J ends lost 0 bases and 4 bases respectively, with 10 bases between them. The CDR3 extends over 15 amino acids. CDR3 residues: CASSVEGQRNEKLFF. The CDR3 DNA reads TGTGCCAGCAGCGTAGAGGGACAACGTAATGAAAAACTGTTTTTT.

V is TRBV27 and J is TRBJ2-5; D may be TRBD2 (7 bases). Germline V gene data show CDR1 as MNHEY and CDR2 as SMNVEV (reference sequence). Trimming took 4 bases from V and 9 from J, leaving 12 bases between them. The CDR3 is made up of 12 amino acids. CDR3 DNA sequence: TGTGCCAGCAGTTACGTAGGGGGGGCCCAGTACTTC. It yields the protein CASSYVGGAQYF.

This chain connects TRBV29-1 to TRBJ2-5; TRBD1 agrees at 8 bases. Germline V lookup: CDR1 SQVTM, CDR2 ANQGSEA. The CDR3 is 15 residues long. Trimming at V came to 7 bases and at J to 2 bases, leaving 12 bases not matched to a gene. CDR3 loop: CSGRQGSKTQETQYF. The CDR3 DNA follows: TGCAGCGGCAGACAGGGGAGCAAGACGCAAGAGACCCAGTACTTC.

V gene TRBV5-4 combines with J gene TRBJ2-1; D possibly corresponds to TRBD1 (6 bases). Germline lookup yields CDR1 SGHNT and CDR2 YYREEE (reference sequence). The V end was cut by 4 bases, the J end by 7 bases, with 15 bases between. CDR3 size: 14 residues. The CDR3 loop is CASSLTGWGNEQFF. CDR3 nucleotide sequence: TGTGCCAGCAGCCTGACAGGCTGGGGAAATGAGCAGTTCTTC.

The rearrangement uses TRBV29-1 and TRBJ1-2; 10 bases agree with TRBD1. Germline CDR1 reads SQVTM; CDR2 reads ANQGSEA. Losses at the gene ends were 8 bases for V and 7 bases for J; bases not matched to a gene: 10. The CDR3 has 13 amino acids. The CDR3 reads CSSGEGQGSGYTF. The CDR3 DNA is TGCAGCTCAGGGGAGGGACAGGGGTCTGGCTACACCTTC.

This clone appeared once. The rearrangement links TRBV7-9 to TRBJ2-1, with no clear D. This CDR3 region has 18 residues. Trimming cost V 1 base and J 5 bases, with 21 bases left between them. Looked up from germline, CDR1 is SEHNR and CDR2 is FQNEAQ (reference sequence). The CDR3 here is CASSLVAAAPPLHNEQFF. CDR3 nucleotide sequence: TGTGCCAGCAGCTTAGTCGCTGCGGCTCCGCCGCTTCACAATGAGCAGTTCTTC.

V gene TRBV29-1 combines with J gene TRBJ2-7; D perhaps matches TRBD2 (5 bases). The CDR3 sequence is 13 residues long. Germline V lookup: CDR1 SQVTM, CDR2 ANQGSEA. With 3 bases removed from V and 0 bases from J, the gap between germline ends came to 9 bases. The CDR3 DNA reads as TGCAGCGTTGAGGACTTTCCCTCCTACGAGCAGTACTTC. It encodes CSVEDFPSYEQYF.

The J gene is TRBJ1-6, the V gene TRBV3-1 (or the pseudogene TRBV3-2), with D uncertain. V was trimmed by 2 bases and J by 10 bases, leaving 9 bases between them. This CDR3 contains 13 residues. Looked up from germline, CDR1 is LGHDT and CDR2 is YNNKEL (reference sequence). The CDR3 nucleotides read TGTGCCAGCAGCCAATCAGTACGCTCACCCCTCCACTTT. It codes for CASSQSVRSPLHF.

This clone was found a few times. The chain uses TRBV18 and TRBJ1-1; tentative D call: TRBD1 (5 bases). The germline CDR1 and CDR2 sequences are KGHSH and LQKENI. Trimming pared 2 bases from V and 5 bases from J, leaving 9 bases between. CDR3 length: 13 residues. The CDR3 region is CASSPGGETEAFF. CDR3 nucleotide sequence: TGTGCCAGCTCACCAGGAGGGGAAACTGAAGCTTTCTTT.

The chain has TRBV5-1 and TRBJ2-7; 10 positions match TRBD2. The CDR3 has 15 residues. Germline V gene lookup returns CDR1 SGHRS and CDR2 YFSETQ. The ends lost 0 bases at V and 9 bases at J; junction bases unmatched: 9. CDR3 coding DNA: TGCGCCAGCAGCTTGGTTTCGGGACTAGCGAGTGGGCAGTACGTC. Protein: CASSLVSGLASGQYV.

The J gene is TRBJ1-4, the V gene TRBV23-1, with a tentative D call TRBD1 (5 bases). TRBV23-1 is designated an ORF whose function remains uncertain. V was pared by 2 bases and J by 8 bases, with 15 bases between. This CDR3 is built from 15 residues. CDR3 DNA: TGCGCCAGCAGTCAAGTAGGGGTAGCAGAGGAAAAACTGTTTTTT. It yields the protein CASSQVGVAEEKLFF.

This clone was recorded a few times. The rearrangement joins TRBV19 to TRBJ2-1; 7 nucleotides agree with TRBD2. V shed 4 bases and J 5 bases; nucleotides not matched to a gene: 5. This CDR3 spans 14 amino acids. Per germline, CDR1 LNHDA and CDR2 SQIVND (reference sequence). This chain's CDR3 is CASSNFGGNNEQFF. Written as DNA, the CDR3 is TGTGCCAGTAGTAATTTCGGGGGGAACAATGAGCAGTTCTTC.

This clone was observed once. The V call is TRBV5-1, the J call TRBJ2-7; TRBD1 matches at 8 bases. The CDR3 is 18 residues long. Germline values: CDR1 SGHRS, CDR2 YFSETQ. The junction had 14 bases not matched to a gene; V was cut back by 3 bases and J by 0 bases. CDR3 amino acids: CASSSDRGPLTVSYEQYV. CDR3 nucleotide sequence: TGCGCCAGCAGCTCCGACAGGGGCCCACTAACCGTCTCCTACGAGCAGTACGTC.

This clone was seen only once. The CDR3 DNA follows: TGTGCCAGCGGGGAGGGGAATGAAAAACTGTTTTTT. The encoded protein is CASGEGNEKLFF. J is TRBJ1-4 and V is TRBV2, with D tentatively TRBD1 (5 bases). Germline assignment: CDR1 SNHLY and CDR2 FYNNEI. Trimming shortened V by 8 bases and J by 5 bases, and 9 bases separated the two germline ends. The CDR3 has 12 residues. The variable domain in full, completed from reference TRBV2 and TRBJ1-4, reads EPEVTQTPSHQVTQMGQEVILRCVPISNHLYFYWYRQILGQKVEFLVSFYNNEISEKSEIFDDQFSVERPDGSNFTLKIRSTKLEDSAMYFCASGEGNEKLFFGSGTQLSVL.